The clone carrying this T cell receptor (beta chain) is medium-sized in the sample. Its antigen is still unknown. Time point described: sample taken at primary tumor resection. Unsorted whole RNA from tumor, nontumor lung or frozen PBMC underwent sequencing. A total of approximately 70 untreated early-stage non-small cell lung cancer patients served as donors. These data come from a study of spatial heterogeneity in lung cancer. Study-wide context: Each distinct TCR and UMI combination averaged more than ten appearances in raw reads. General observations from the study: TCRs found ubiquitously expanded in tumor appeared in blood more at resection than at follow-up.

Germline assignment: CDR1 MDHEN and CDR2 SYDVKM. Trimming removed 3 bases from V and 4 bases from J, with 13 bases in between. This CDR3 region has 14 residues. Unique molecular identifiers tagged every individual TCR cDNA molecule. From the 5' RACE reads, TCRdb called clonotypes with MiXCR, one entry per CDR3 protein. There are 20,000 to 25,000 distinct CDR3 sequences in the sample; 3.5% to 5% occur only once, and about 7.7% lies in the top ten. Material: PBMCs, obtained at surgery. V gene TRBV28 combines with J gene TRBJ2-7; a weak D match, TRBD2 (7 bases). This receptor was taken from a male donor with early-stage non-small cell lung cancer. This CDR3 is CASSFKEGGYEQYF. The CDR3 nucleotides are TGTGCCAGCAGTTTCAAAGAGGGGGGGTACGAGCAGTACTTC.